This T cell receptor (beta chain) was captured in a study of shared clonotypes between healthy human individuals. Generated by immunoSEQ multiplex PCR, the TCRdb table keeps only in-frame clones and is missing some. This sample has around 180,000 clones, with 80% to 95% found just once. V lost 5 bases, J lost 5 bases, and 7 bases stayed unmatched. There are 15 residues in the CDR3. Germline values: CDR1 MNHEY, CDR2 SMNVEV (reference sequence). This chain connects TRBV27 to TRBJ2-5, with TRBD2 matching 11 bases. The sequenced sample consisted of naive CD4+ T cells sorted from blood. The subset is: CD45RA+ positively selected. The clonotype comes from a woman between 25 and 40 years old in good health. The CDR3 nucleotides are TGTGCCAGCAGTGAACTAGCGGGAGTCGGGGAGACCCAGTACTTC. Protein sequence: CASSELAGVGETQYF.